The table lists the clone carrying this T cell receptor (beta chain) with a count of one. These data originate in a study of blood T cell repertoires in COVID-19. The overall study: Specimens from acute and convalescent COVID-19 originated in the United States, Italy and Spain. The cDNA or gDNA used as material had been derived from T cells, B-cell-depleted T cells, or PBMCs.

Authors' data handling: Nucleated cell counts were estimated from reference gene primer amplification. TCRdb's table, derived via immunoSEQ multiplex PCR, lists solely in-frame clones and lacks some. V and J calls plus clone size are reproduced from that table; the DNA served to infer D and trimming. The data hold about 31,000 clones, with approximately 90% observed a single time. The sequenced sample consisted of peripheral blood. This receptor was identified in a human donor in a cohort sampled during active COVID-19.

The DNA of the CDR3 is TGTGCCAGCAGCCGCCTAAGGACAGGGAGGAACACCGGGGAGCTGTTTTTT. Its translation is CASSRLRTGRNTGELFF. The chain joins TRBV7-3 to TRBJ2-2; 8 positions match TRBD1. Germline values: CDR1 SGHTA, CDR2 FQGTGA. This CDR3 region has 17 residues. The V segment lost 5 bases and the J segment 1 base; nucleotides outside the gene matches: 9.